This T cell receptor beta chain was recovered during a study of T cells in Graves' hyperthyroidism and ophthalmopathy. Patients were aged 18 to 65, had disease duration under 2 months, and had newly diagnosed hyperthyroidism. Over 9 ml of fresh peripheral blood supplied the PBMCs. Amplified regions were TCR beta CDR3 sequences from RNA transcripts. An initial round of RT-PCR targeting the TCR CDR3 relied on the HTBI primer set. TCRdb recomputed calls from the multiplex PCR reads with MiXCR, one row per CDR3 protein. The table includes fewer than 250,000 distinct CDR3 sequences, about 15% detected once. This CDR3 has 12 amino acids. CDR1 and CDR2 from the germline V gene are MNHEY and SVGEGT. Trimming stripped 7 bases from V and 4 bases from J, with 9 bases between. This clonotype turned up a few times. Antigen: not known. Study outcomes and limitations: Most expanded thyroid clonotypes above 0.001 also appeared in blood. In simple terms, a model built on 13 V-J features told ophthalmopathy apart from stable hyperthyroidism.

The chain recombines TRBV6-2 or TRBV6-3 with TRBJ2-3; D unclear. The TCR sequence derives from a man aged 50-60 years with Graves' hyperthyroidism. The sequenced material came from blood. The CDR3 spells CASNGTPDTQYF. The DNA of the CDR3 is TGTGCCAGCAACGGAACGCCAGATACGCAGTATTTT.